A few counts support the clone carrying this TCR beta chain. A multiplex PCR was run with 60 Vbeta primers and 13 Jbeta primers. Sequencing was performed with immunoSEQ multiplex PCR; in TCRdb, only in-frame clones are kept and a portion is missing. Of about 150,000 clones in the sample, approximately 82% are singletons; the top ten hold around 11%. The germline V gene encodes CDR1 SQVTM and CDR2 ANQGSEA. With V trimmed by 3 bases and J by 5 bases, 7 bases remained unmatched. CDR3 length: 14 residues. The data originate from a study of cytomegalovirus exposure and HLA in healthy donors. Sequenced: PBMCs. This clonotype was sampled from a man aged 18 to 29 in good health and CMV-seropositive. The rearrangement links TRBV29-1 to TRBJ1-5, with 7 bases that match TRBD1. The CDR3 here is CSVEWTGLYQPQHF. In nucleotides, the CDR3 is TGCAGCGTTGAGTGGACAGGACTCTATCAGCCCCAGCATTTT.